Listed below are T cell receptor beta chains from one sample, sequenced in a study of blood T cells in healthy people across ages. MiXCR was run by TCRdb on the 5' RACE reads, yielding one entry per CDR3 protein. The table has 1,500,000 or so distinct CDR3 sequences, about 42% seen once. The material sequenced was blood. These receptors came from a young woman in good health. CDR3s include the opening cysteine and the closing phenylalanine or tryptophan. Each record gives: D gene, J gene, V gene, clone size, CDR3 DNA, CDR3 protein. D genes are given only for firm matches. Clone size is shown for a subset of rows, as once, few, many or a class of expanded clone.

D: .; J: TRBJ1-1; V: TRBV3-1; size: .; DNA: TGTGCCAGCAGCCAAGACTGGCGGACCCGCGAAGCTTTCTTT; CDR3: CASSQDWRTREAFF
D: .; J: TRBJ1-5; V: TRBV12-3/TRBV12-4; size: .; DNA: TGTGCCAGCAGTTTTTTCACAGGTGGCAATCAGCCCCAGCATTTT; CDR3: CASSFFTGGNQPQHF
D: .; J: TRBJ1-6; V: TRBV6-5; size: few; DNA: TGTGCCAGCAGTGCCACTCGGAATTCACCCCTCCACTTT; CDR3: CASSATRNSPLHF
D: .; J: TRBJ2-1; V: TRBV30; size: few; DNA: TGTGCCTGGAGTGCCGGGGGCATTAATGAGCAGTTCTTC; CDR3: CAWSAGGINEQFF
D: TRBD2; J: TRBJ2-1; V: TRBV9; size: .; DNA: TGTGCCAGCAGCCCCAGGGGACTAGCGTACAATGAGCAGTTCTTC; CDR3: CASSPRGLAYNEQFF
D: .; J: TRBJ1-3; V: TRBV28; size: .; DNA: TGTGCCAGCAGTTTATGGGGACGGGAGAGAAACACCATATATTTT; CDR3: CASSLWGRERNTIYF
D: .; J: TRBJ2-7; V: TRBV5-1; size: .; DNA: TGCGCCAGCAGCTCAAGTGGGACCACCCAGTACTTC; CDR3: CASSSSGTTQYF
D: .; J: TRBJ2-6; V: TRBV7-2; size: .; DNA: TGTGCCAGCAGAGTTGGAGGGGCCTCTGGGGCCAACGTCCTGACTTTC; CDR3: CASRVGGASGANVLTF
D: .; J: TRBJ1-4; V: TRBV14; size: once; DNA: TGTGCCAGCAGCTTCAAGAGGGGTGAAAAACTGTTTTTT; CDR3: CASSFKRGEKLFF
D: TRBD2; J: TRBJ2-7; V: TRBV2; size: .; DNA: TGTGCCAGCAGGAGGACTAGCGACCCCTACGAGCAGTACTTC; CDR3: CASRRTSDPYEQYF
D: TRBD1; J: TRBJ1-1; V: TRBV5-1; size: .; DNA: TGCGCCAGCAATCCATTGACAGGGCGAACTGAAGCTTTCTTT; CDR3: CASNPLTGRTEAFF
D: .; J: TRBJ1-1; V: TRBV27; size: .; DNA: TGTGCCAGCAGCCAGGACGGGGCGGTGTGGATGAACACTGAAGCTTTCTTT; CDR3: CASSQDGAVWMNTEAFF
D: .; J: TRBJ2-7; V: TRBV7-9; size: .; DNA: TGTGCCAGCAGTACGACTACTTCCTACAATGAGCAGTACTTC; CDR3: CASSTTTSYNEQYF
D: .; J: TRBJ1-1; V: TRBV15; size: .; DNA: TGTGCCACCAGCAGCAGGATGGACACTGAAGCTTTCTTT; CDR3: CATSSRMDTEAFF
D: .; J: TRBJ1-4; V: TRBV20-1; size: few; DNA: TGCAGTGCTCGATGGGGGCCTGCTAATGAAAAACTGTTTTTT; CDR3: CSARWGPANEKLFF
D: .; J: TRBJ2-1; V: TRBV6-2/TRBV6-3; size: few; DNA: TGTGCCAGCAGAAGGCCAGCGAATGAGCAGTTCTTC; CDR3: CASRRPANEQFF
D: TRBD2; J: TRBJ2-7; V: TRBV5-5; size: .; DNA: TGTGCCAGCAGCCCGGAGGGAGCTCTTGGCGGGAGCTCCTACGAGCAGTACTTC; CDR3: CASSPEGALGGSSYEQYF
D: TRBD2; J: TRBJ2-7; V: TRBV20-1; size: .; DNA: TGCAGTGCTAGAGACGGACTAGCGGGAACACCCGAGCAGTACTTC; CDR3: CSARDGLAGTPEQYF
D: TRBD2; J: TRBJ2-1; V: TRBV25-1; size: .; DNA: TGTGCCAGCAGTGAAGAGTCGGGGGGGCTCTACAATGAGCAGTTCTTC; CDR3: CASSEESGGLYNEQFF
D: .; J: TRBJ1-2; V: TRBV7-9; size: .; DNA: TGTGCCAGCAGCTATTCGGCGGGGAGGGTTAACTATGGCTACACCTTC; CDR3: CASSYSAGRVNYGYTF
D: .; J: TRBJ2-4; V: TRBV4-1; size: once; DNA: TGCGCCAGCAGCCAAATTAACAGGGCAATGGGAGCCAAAAACATTCAGTACTTC; CDR3: CASSQINRAMGAKNIQYF
D: .; J: TRBJ2-7; V: TRBV6-5; size: .; DNA: TGTGCCAGCAGTTACTCGGCTGGTGGCTCCTACAATGAGCAGTACTTC; CDR3: CASSYSAGGSYNEQYF
D: .; J: TRBJ1-5; V: TRBV24-1; size: .; DNA: TGTGCCACCAGTGACAGGAGGGCTTATAGCAATCAGCCCCAGCATTTT; CDR3: CATSDRRAYSNQPQHF
D: .; J: TRBJ1-2; V: TRBV9; size: few; DNA: TGTGCCAGCAGGAGATATAACTATGGCTACACCTTC; CDR3: CASRRYNYGYTF
D: .; J: TRBJ2-3; V: TRBV20-1; size: few; DNA: TGCAGTGCTAGAGATCCCCCGGACAGAATAAACACAGATACGCAGTATTTT; CDR3: CSARDPPDRINTDTQYF
D: .; J: TRBJ2-1; V: TRBV21-1; size: few; DNA: TGTGCCAGCAGCAAAGGGGACAGTCTCCTTACCCCCTACAATGAGCAGTTCTTC; CDR3: CASSKGDSLLTPYNEQFF
D: TRBD1; J: TRBJ2-2; V: TRBV20-1; size: few; DNA: TGCAGTGCGCGGGACAGGGGAGCCGGGGAGCTGTTTTTT; CDR3: CSARDRGAGELFF
D: TRBD2; J: TRBJ2-1; V: TRBV12-3/TRBV12-4; size: few; DNA: TGTGCCAGCAGTCCCCCGGGACTAGCGGCCTACAATGAGCAGTTCTTC; CDR3: CASSPPGLAAYNEQFF
D: .; J: TRBJ2-3; V: TRBV4-3; size: few; DNA: TGCGCCAGCAGCCAAGAAGGGTCGTCAGCTAGCACAGATACGCAGTATTTT; CDR3: CASSQEGSSASTDTQYF
D: .; J: TRBJ2-1; V: TRBV20-1; size: few; DNA: TGCAGTGAAAGAGCCGGGACGAAGCGTGATGAGCAGTTCTTC; CDR3: CSERAGTKRDEQFF
D: TRBD2; J: TRBJ2-3; V: TRBV3-1; size: .; DNA: TGTGCCAGCAGCCCCGATACCGGGACTAGAGGGCAGTATTTT; CDR3: CASSPDTGTRGQYF
D: .; J: TRBJ1-4; V: TRBV4-2; size: .; DNA: TGTGCCAGCAGCCAAGTCCTCTGGGGTACAACTAATGAAAAACTGTTTTTT; CDR3: CASSQVLWGTTNEKLFF
D: TRBD1; J: TRBJ1-2; V: TRBV9; size: .; DNA: TGTGCCAGCAGCCCCGAGACGGGACAGGGCGTTGGCTACACCTTC; CDR3: CASSPETGQGVGYTF
D: .; J: TRBJ2-1; V: TRBV5-1; size: .; DNA: TGCGCCAGCAGCTTAGTTGCGGGCGGTGGGCTCAATGAGCAGTTCTTC; CDR3: CASSLVAGGGLNEQFF
D: .; J: TRBJ1-2; V: TRBV7-9; size: few; DNA: TGTGCCAGCAGTCGGGGGCTGCCCGAGGGCTACACCTTC; CDR3: CASSRGLPEGYTF
D: .; J: TRBJ1-2; V: TRBV20-1; size: few; DNA: TGCAGTGCTAGAGATAGTATCCTCGGAGGTGGCTACACCTTC; CDR3: CSARDSILGGGYTF
D: TRBD2; J: TRBJ2-3; V: TRBV4-2; size: few; DNA: TGTGCCAGCAGCCAAGCCAGCGGGAGGACGTTTTCGGATACGCAGTATTTT; CDR3: CASSQASGRTFSDTQYF
D: TRBD2; J: TRBJ2-5; V: TRBV28; size: few; DNA: TGTGCCAGCAGTACAAGACTAGCGGAGATCCAAGAGACCCAGTACTTC; CDR3: CASSTRLAEIQETQYF
D: TRBD2; J: TRBJ2-7; V: TRBV6-1; size: .; DNA: TGTGCCAGCAGCGGACTAGCGGGGCTACTAATCTACGAGCAGTACTTC; CDR3: CASSGLAGLLIYEQYF
D: .; J: TRBJ1-1; V: TRBV20-1; size: few; DNA: TGCAGTGCTAGCGAGCCCTTTGGGGCTGAAGCTTTCTTT; CDR3: CSASEPFGAEAFF
D: TRBD2; J: TRBJ2-7; V: TRBV10-3; size: few; DNA: TGTGCCATCAGTGAGGGGCTAGCGGGAGTCGGATCCTACGAGCAGTACTTC; CDR3: CAISEGLAGVGSYEQYF
D: TRBD1; J: TRBJ2-7; V: TRBV20-1; size: .; DNA: TGCAGTGCTAGAGAGACGACAGGGAACGAGCAGTACTTC; CDR3: CSARETTGNEQYF
D: .; J: TRBJ2-5; V: TRBV6-2/TRBV6-3; size: .; DNA: TGTGCCAGCAGTTACGTCGGTCGGTCCAAAGAGACCCAGTACTTC; CDR3: CASSYVGRSKETQYF
D: TRBD2; J: TRBJ2-3; V: TRBV4-1; size: few; DNA: TGCGCCAGCAGGACTAGCGGGGGACTAAGCACAGATACGCAGTATTTT; CDR3: CASRTSGGLSTDTQYF
D: .; J: TRBJ2-3; V: TRBV6-2/TRBV6-3; size: few; DNA: TGTGCCAGCAGTTTGCTTGGGGGACCCACAGATACGCAGTATTTT; CDR3: CASSLLGGPTDTQYF
D: TRBD2; J: TRBJ2-3; V: TRBV20-1; size: few; DNA: TGCAGTGCTAGACCTACTAGCGGGGGGGGGTTGGGGGATACGCAGTATTTT; CDR3: CSARPTSGGGLGDTQYF
D: .; J: TRBJ2-7; V: TRBV5-1; size: .; DNA: TGCGCCAGCAGCCCGGCACAGGCGGTGGTCTCCTACGAGCAGTACTTC; CDR3: CASSPAQAVVSYEQYF
D: TRBD2; J: TRBJ2-1; V: TRBV2; size: .; DNA: TGTGCCAGCACGAAGCGGGAGGTCACAAATTACAATGAGCAGTTCTTC; CDR3: CASTKREVTNYNEQFF
D: .; J: TRBJ1-1; V: TRBV12-3/TRBV12-4; size: .; DNA: TGTGCCAGCAGTATCACAGTATTGAACACTGAAGCTTTCTTT; CDR3: CASSITVLNTEAFF
D: .; J: TRBJ2-7; V: TRBV6-1; size: .; DNA: TGTGCCAGTACTTATGGAGGGGGCTCGGCCGAGCAGTACTTC; CDR3: CASTYGGGSAEQYF
D: TRBD1; J: TRBJ2-1; V: TRBV9; size: few; DNA: TGTGCCAGCAGCGCCCGGGACAGTACCTACAATGAGCAGTTCTTC; CDR3: CASSARDSTYNEQFF
D: TRBD2; J: TRBJ2-1; V: TRBV6-2/TRBV6-3; size: few; DNA: TGTGCCAGCAAAGGACTAGCGGGAGACATTTACAATGAGCAGTTCTTC; CDR3: CASKGLAGDIYNEQFF
D: .; J: TRBJ2-3; V: TRBV7-2; size: .; DNA: TGTGCCAGCAGCGCCGGAGGGAGAAGAGATACGCAGTATTTT; CDR3: CASSAGGRRDTQYF
D: TRBD2; J: TRBJ2-1; V: TRBV30; size: few; DNA: TGTGCCGGGGGAGGGTCCTACAATGAGCAGTTCTTC; CDR3: CAGGGSYNEQFF
D: TRBD2; J: TRBJ2-1; V: TRBV7-2; size: .; DNA: TGTGCCAGCAGCTTAATCGTAACAGCGGGGGCCTACAATGAGCAGTTCTTC; CDR3: CASSLIVTAGAYNEQFF
D: .; J: TRBJ1-1; V: TRBV5-1; size: .; DNA: TGCGCCAGCAGCTTGGAAGGAGGGACCCGTGAAGCTTTCTTT; CDR3: CASSLEGGTREAFF
D: .; J: TRBJ2-1; V: TRBV12-3/TRBV12-4; size: .; DNA: TGTGCCAGCAGTTCCTCGGGGTACGACAATGAGCAGTTCTTC; CDR3: CASSSSGYDNEQFF
D: TRBD2; J: TRBJ2-1; V: TRBV20-1; size: .; DNA: TGCAGTGCTCCTCCTGACGGGAGGGTAAACAATGAGCAGTTCTTC; CDR3: CSAPPDGRVNNEQFF
D: .; J: TRBJ1-5; V: TRBV20-1; size: .; DNA: TGCAGTGCTCCGACGCCGGGGATGGGCAATCAGCCCCAGCATTTT; CDR3: CSAPTPGMGNQPQHF